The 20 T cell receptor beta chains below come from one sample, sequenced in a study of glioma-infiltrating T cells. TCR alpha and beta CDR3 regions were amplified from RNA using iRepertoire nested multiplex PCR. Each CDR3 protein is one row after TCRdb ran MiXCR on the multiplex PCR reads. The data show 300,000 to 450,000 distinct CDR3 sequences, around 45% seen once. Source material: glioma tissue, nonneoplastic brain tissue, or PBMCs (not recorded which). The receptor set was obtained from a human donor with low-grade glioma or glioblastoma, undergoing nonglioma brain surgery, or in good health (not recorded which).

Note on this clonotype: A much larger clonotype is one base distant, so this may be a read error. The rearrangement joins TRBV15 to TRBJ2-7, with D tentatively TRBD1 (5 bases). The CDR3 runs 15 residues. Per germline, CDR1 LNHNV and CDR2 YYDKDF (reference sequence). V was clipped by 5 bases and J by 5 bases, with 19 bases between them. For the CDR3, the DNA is TGTGCCACCAGCGTTGTGACAGAGGTTCTCAACGAGCAGTACTTC. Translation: CATSVVTEVLNEQYF.

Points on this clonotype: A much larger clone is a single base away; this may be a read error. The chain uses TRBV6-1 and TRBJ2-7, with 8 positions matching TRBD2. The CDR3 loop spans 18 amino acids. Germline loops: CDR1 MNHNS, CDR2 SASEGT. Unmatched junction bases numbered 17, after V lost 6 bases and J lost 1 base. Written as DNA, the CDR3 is TGTGCCAGCAGACCTCAAACGGGAGGGGTCCTCATATCCTACGAGCAGTACTTC. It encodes CASRPQTGGVLISYEQYF.

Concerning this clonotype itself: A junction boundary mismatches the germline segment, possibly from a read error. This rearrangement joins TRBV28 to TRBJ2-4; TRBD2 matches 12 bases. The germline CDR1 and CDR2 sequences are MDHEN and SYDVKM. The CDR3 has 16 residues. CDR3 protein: CASSSASGRVKNIKYF. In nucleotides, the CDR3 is TGTGCCAGCAGTTCCGCTAGCGGGAGGGTGAAGAACATTAAGTACTTC.

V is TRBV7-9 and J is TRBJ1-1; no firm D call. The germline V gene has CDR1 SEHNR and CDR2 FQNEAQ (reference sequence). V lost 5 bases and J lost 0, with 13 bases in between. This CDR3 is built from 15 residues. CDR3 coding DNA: TGTGCCAGCAGCGTCCGACAAGTAATGAACACTGAAGCTTTCTTT. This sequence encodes CASSVRQVMNTEAFF.

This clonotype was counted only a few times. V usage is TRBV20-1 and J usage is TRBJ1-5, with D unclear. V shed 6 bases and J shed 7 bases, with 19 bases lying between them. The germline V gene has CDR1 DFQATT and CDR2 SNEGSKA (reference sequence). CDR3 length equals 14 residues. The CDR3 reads CSAVSRAFSQPQHF. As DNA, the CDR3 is TGCAGTGCCGTTAGCCGGGCCTTTAGCCAGCCCCAGCATTTT.

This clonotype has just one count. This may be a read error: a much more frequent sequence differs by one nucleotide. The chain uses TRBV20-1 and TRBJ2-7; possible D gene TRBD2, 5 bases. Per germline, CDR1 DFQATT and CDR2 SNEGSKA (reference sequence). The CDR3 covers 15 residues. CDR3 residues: CSAPNRDSAFYDQYF. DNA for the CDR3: TGCAGTGCTCCCAACCGGGATTCCGCTTTTTACGATCAGTACTTC.

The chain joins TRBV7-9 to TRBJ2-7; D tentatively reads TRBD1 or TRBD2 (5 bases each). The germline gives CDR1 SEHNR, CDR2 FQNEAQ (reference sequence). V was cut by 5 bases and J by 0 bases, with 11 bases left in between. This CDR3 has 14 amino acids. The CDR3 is CASSRGAGSYEQYF. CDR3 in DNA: TGTGCCAGCAGCCGGGGCGCGGGCTCCTACGAGCAGTACTTC.

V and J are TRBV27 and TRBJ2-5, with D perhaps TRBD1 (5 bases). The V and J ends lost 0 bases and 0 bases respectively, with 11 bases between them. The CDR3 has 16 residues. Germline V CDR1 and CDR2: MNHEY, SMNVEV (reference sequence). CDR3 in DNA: TGTGCCAGCAGTTTATCCTGGACACCTTACCAAGAGACCCAGTACTTC. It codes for CASSLSWTPYQETQYF.

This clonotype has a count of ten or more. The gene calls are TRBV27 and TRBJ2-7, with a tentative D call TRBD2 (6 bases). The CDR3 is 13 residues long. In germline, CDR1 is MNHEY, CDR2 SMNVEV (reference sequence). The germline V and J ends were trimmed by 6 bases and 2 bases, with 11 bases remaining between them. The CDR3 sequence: CASSQPGAYEQYF. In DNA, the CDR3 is TGTGCCAGCAGCCAACCGGGGGCCTACGAGCAGTACTTC.

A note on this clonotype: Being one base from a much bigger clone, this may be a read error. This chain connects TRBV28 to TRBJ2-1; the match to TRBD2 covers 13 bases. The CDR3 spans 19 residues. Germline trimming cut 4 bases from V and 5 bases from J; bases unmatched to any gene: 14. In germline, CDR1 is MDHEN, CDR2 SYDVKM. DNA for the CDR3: TGTGCCAGCAGTTACCCGCGACTAGCGGGAGGTCCTACCAACAATGAGCAGTTCTTC. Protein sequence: CASSYPRLAGGPTNNEQFF.

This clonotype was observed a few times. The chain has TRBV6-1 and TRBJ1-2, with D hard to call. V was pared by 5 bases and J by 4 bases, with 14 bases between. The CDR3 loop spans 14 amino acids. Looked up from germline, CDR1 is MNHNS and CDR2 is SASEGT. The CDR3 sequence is CASSSRTESYGYTF. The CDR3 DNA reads TGTGCCAGCAGTTCCCGGACGGAATCCTATGGCTACACCTTC.

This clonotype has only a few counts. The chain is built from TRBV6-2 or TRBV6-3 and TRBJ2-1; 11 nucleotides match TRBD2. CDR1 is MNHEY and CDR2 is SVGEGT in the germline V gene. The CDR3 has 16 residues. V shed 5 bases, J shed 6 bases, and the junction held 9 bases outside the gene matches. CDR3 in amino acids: CASSRTSGRGGNEQFF. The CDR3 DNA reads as TGTGCCAGCAGTCGTACTAGCGGGAGAGGAGGCAATGAGCAGTTCTTC.

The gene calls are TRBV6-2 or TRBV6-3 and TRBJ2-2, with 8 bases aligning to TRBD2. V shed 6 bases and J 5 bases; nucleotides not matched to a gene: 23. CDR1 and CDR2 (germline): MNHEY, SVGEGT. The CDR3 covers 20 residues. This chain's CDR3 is CASSPPSGGSGKYITGELFF. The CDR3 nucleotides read TGTGCCAGCAGCCCGCCCAGCGGGGGTAGCGGGAAGTATATAACCGGGGAGCTGTTTTTT.

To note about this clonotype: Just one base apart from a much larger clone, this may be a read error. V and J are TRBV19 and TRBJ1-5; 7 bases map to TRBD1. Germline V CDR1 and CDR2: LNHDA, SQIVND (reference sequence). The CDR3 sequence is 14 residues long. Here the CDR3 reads CDSSAGQKNQPQHF. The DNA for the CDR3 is TGTGACAGTAGTGCGGGACAGAAAAATCAGCCCCAGCATTTT.

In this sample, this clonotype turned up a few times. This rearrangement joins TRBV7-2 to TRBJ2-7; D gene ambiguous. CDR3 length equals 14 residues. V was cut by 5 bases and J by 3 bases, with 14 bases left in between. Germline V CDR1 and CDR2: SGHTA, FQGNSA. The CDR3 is CASSPKVSLYEQYF. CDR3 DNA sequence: TGTGCCAGCAGCCCCAAGGTCAGCCTCTACGAGCAGTACTTC.

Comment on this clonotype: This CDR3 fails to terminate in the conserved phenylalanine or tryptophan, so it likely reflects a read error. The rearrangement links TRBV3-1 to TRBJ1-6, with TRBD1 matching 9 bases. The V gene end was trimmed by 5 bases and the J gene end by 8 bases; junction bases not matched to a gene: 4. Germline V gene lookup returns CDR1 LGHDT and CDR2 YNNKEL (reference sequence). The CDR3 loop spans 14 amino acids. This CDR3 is CASSAGTGHSPLHL. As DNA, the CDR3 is TGTGCCAGCAGCGCGGGGACAGGGCATTCACCCCTCCACCTT.

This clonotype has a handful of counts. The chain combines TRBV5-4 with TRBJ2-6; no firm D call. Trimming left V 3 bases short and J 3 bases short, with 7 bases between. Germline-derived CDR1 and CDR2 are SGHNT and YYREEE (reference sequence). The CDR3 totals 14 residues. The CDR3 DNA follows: TGTGCCAGCAGCTCCTACGGTGGGGCCAACGTCCTGACTTTC. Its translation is CASSSYGGANVLTF.

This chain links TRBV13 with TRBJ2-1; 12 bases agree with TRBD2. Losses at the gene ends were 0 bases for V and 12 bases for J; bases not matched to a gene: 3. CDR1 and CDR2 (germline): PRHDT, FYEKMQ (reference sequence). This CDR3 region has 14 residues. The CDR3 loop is CASSLGLLAGGQFF. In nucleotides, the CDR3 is TGTGCCAGCAGCTTAGGCTTACTAGCGGGAGGGCAGTTCTTC.

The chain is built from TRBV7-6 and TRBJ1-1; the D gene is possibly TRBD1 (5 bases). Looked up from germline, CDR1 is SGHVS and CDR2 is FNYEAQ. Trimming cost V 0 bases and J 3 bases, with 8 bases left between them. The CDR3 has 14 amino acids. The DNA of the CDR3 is TGTGCCAGCAGCTTAGCGGAAGGGGACACTGAAGCTTTCTTT. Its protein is CASSLAEGDTEAFF.

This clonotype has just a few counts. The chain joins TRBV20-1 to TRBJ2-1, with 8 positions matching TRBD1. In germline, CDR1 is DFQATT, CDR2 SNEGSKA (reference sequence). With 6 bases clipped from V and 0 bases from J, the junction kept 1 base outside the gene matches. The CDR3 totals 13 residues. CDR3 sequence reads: CSADRGSYNEQFF. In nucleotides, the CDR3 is TGCAGTGCCGACAGGGGCTCCTACAATGAGCAGTTCTTC.